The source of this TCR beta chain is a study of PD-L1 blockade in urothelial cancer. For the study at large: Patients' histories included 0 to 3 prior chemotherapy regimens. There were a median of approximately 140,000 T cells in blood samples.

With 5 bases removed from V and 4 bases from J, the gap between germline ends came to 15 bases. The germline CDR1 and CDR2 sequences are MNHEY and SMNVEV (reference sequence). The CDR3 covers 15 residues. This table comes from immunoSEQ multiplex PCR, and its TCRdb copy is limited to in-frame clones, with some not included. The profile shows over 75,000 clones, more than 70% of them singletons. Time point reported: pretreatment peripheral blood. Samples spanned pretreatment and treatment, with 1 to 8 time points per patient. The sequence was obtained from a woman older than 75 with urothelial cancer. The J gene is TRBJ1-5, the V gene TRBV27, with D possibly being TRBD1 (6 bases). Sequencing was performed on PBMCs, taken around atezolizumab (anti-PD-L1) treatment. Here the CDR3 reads CASSLRRGGNQPQHF. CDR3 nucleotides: TGTGCCAGCAGTCTGCGCAGGGGCGGGAATCAGCCCCAGCATTTT.